The T cell receptor beta chain described here comes from a study of CD8+CD57+ T cells in acquired aplastic anemia listed by TCRdb under 2018. Regarding the research as a whole: DNA extracted from sorted CD4+ and CD8+ cells had a mean of 3.2 ug, with a range of about 0.19 to 27.4 ug. CD8+CD57+ expansion was defined as frequency above the mean frequency observed in healthy subjects. Broad study findings and their caveats: Between patients and healthy controls, no significant difference in CD8+ Simpson's diversity was found (P=0.060). Although 25 to 30 CD8+ CDR3 sequences were shared by patients and controls, these sequences appeared highly expressed in patients and within the immunodominant clones of patients.

Looking up the germline V gene (reference sequence) yields CDR1 LNHNV and CDR2 YYDKDF. V is shortened by 5 bases, J by 5 bases, and the region joining them spans 6 bases. There are 12 amino acids in the CDR3, from cysteine to phenylalanine inclusive. The DNA shown is the 36-base CDR3, in frame from base 1. This clonotype was counted ten times or more. There is no known antigen for this receptor. Per-base quality was not reported, and no clone a single base away is much larger than it. Profiling of TCR beta VDJ combinations and CDR3 sequences used genomic DNA as the template. TCR repertoire sequencing was run on an Illumina HiSeq 2000. The authors' analysis ran thus. Repertoires were assessed using TRBV/TRBJ rearrangement plots, CDR3 size and DJ length profiles, and Simpson's diversity index. The immunodominant clone was defined as the most abundant DNA sequence in deep sequencing data. CDR3 amino acid sequences were screened for sharing across subjects and compared with published repertoires and the VDJdb database. TCRdb's own reprocessing of the public reads used fastp at Q25 and MiXCR and kept productive beta chains. Each entry is one CDR3 protein sequence, shown with its most common DNA and genes. The V and J calls and clone size come from TCRdb's table, not from the authors' own analysis. The table for this sample lists roughly 200,000 distinct CDR3 sequences; 55% to 65% of them were counted only once. The top ten clones comprise 40% to 50% of the sample.

Patients chosen for sequencing had shown expansion of CD8+CD57+ cells by flow cytometry. All patients had severe acquired aplastic anemia diagnosed by International Study of Aplastic Anemia and Agranulocytosis and Camitta criteria. No therapy had been received by the patients at the time of blood sampling. In the study, sorted CD4+ and CD8+ blood T cells from patients with severe aplastic anemia and from healthy subjects underwent deep sequencing of TCR repertoires. In the USA, patient enrollment took place under clinicaltrials.gov protocols 00001620, 01623167, 00001397, 00071045, 00081523 and 00961064. Ficoll-Paque density gradient centrifugation was used to isolate peripheral blood mononuclear cells. Before DNA extraction, CD4+ and CD8+ T cells were sorted with FACS or magnetic beads.

The rearrangement joined TRBV15 to TRBJ2-2, with the D gene uncertain. Material: sorted CD4+, CD8+, or CD8+CD57+ T cells (not recorded which) from PBMCs. This receptor was taken from a human donor with aplastic anemia. The DNA reads as follows: TGTGCCACCAGCGGTCCGACCGGGGAGCTGTTTTTT. The resulting protein is CATSGPTGELFF.